At least ten counts were recorded for the clone carrying this TCR beta chain. A J-beta primer mix and a sample-barcoded 5' primer were used in a second PCR of roughly 6 to 12 cycles. Every molecule of cDNA carried a tag from a template-switch adaptor with 12 random nucleotides. CDR3-containing paired-end reads numbering at least 2.5 million came from each sample. One entry per CDR3 protein, called by TCRdb with MiXCR from the 5' RACE reads. This table has fewer than 1.5 million distinct CDR3 sequences, around 42% appearing once. This specimen comes from a study of blood T cells in healthy people across ages. The V gene lost 0 bases and the J gene lost 7 bases, with 12 bases spanning the gap. The CDR3 runs to 14 residues. The germline V gene has CDR1 MNHNS and CDR2 SASEGT.

The clonotype comes from a woman between 18 and 29 years old in good health. Sequenced material: blood. The chain joins TRBV6-1 to TRBJ2-5; D not resolved. The CDR3 DNA sequence: TGTGCCAGCAGTGAAGCGTCCCAGAGTCTGACCCAGTACTTC. This gives the protein CASSEASQSLTQYF.